This TCR beta chain was captured in a study of vaccination and CD4 T cells after COVID-19. Study overall: Post-vaccine specimens were obtained a median 72 days after dose two (range 14 to 241).

An Oncomine TCR Beta short-read assay was used to sequence the DNA from cultured CD4+ T cells. Cultured CD4+ T cells were the source of extracted genomic DNA. From the PCR reads, TCRdb called clonotypes with MiXCR, one entry per CDR3 protein. Of about 12,000 distinct CDR3 sequences listed, over 50% are singletons. This clonotype was recorded once. Its specificity is not known. At one end, the junction sequence differs from germline, possibly due to a read error. The treatment denotes: roughly 10-day PBMC culture with coronavirus spike peptide pools or control peptides (ViraFEST assay). Once peptide pools had expanded antigen-specific T cells, ViraFEST sequenced TCRs. Germline V gene lookup returns CDR1 MNHEY and CDR2 SVGAGI. CDR3 length: 15 amino acids.

The gene calls are TRBV6-5 and TRBJ2-3; TRBD1 matches at 9 bases. The TCR sequence derives from a human donor who had recovered from COVID-19. Sequencing was carried out using CD4+ T cells from blood, cultured in vitro. The chain's CDR3 is CASSSGTGWTDTQYF. In nucleotides, the CDR3 is TGTGCCAGCAGTTCCGGGACAGGGTGGACAGATACGCAGTACTTT.